This TCR beta chain was captured by sequencing in a study of CD8+ T cells in alopecia areata. Peripheral blood and lesional scalp punch biopsies were taken from alopecia areata patients. PBMCs were stained for CD3, CD4 and CD8, and CD4+ and CD8+ T cells were sorted. Sequencing used cDNA as its template, made by extracting RNA and reverse transcribing it. TCRdb keeps only in-frame clones here, not all; method: immunoSEQ multiplex PCR. The sample has 100,000 to 150,000 clones; around 45% are singletons. Only a few counts were recorded for this clone. Its antigen is undetermined. V gave up 6 bases and J gave up 8 bases, with 8 bases separating them. CDR3 length equals 10 residues. Germline CDR1 is SQVTM and CDR2 is ANQGSEA. Overall study results and limits: Alopecia totalis/universalis scalp especially showed more expanded CD8+ clones than normal scalp. Although TCR sharing was seen in mice, sharing across patients was less clear, possibly for HLA-related reasons.

This sequence was found in a human donor with alopecia areata. This chain connects TRBV29-1 to TRBJ2-1; no clear D gene. The specimen sequenced was NKG2D-low CD8+ T cells sorted from blood. The CDR3 nucleotides read TGCAGCGTGGAGAGGTATGAGCAGTTCTTC. This translates into CSVERYEQFF.